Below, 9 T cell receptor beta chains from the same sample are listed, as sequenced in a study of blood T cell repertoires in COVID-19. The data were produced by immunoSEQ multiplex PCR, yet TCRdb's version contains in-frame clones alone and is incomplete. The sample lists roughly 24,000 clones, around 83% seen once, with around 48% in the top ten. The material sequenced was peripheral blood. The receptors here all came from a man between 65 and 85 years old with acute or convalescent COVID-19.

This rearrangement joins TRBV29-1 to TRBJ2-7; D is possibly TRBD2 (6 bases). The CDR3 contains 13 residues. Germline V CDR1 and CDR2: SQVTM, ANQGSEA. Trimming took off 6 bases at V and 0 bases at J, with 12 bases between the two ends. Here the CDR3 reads CSVLTGASYEQYF. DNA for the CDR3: TGCAGCGTATTAACGGGAGCCTCCTACGAGCAGTACTTC.

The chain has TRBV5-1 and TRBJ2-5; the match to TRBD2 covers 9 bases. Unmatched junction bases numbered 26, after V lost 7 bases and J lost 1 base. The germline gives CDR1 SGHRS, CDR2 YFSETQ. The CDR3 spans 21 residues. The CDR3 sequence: CASGQPEGRPTAGGLQETQYF. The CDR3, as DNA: TGCGCCAGCGGCCAACCCGAGGGGCGGCCCACAGCGGGGGGCCTCCAAGAGACCCAGTACTTC.

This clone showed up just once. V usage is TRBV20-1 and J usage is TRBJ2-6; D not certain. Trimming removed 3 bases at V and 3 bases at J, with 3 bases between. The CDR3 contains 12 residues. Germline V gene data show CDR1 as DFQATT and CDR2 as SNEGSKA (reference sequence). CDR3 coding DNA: TGCAGTGCTAGTCATGGGGCCAACGTCCTGACTTTC. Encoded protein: CSASHGANVLTF.

CDR3 bases: TGCGCCAGCAGCTGGGGACAGGGGATCGAGGAGCTGTTTTTT. It specifies CASSWGQGIEELFF. The chain employs TRBV5-1 and TRBJ2-2, with 10 bases that match TRBD1. Trimming took 3 bases from V and 10 from J; bases not matched to a gene: 6. Germline-derived CDR1 and CDR2 are SGHRS and YFSETQ. The length of the CDR3 is 14 residues.

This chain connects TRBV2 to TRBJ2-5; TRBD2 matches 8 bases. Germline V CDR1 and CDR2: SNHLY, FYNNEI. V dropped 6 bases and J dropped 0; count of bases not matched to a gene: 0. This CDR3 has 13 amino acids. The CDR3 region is CASRRGDQETQYF. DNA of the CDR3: TGTGCCAGCAGGCGGGGGGACCAAGAGACCCAGTACTTC.

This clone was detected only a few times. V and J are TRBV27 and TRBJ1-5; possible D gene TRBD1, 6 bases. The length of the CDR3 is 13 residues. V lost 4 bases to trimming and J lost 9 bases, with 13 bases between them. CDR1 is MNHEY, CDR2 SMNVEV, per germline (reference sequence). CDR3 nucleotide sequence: TGTGCCAGCAGTTACAGGGAAGTCGGGCCCCAGCATTTT. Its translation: CASSYREVGPQHF.

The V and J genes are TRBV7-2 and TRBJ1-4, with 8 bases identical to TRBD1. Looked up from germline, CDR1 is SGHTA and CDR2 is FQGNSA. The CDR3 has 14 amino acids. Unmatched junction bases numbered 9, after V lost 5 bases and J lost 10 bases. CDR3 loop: CASSPTLDRGKLFF. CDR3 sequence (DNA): TGTGCCAGCAGCCCCACACTCGACAGGGGAAAACTGTTTTTT.

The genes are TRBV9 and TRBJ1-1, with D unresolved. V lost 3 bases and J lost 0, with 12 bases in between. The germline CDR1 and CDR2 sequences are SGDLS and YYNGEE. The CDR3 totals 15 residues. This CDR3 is CASSANVQVNTEAFF. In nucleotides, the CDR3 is TGTGCCAGCAGCGCGAACGTTCAGGTGAACACTGAAGCTTTCTTT. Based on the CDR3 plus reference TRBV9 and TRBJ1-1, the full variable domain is DSGVTQTPKHLITATGQRVTLRCSPRSGDLSVYWYQQSLDQGLQFLIQYYNGEERAKGNILERFSAQQFPDLHSELNLSSLELGDSALYFCASSANVQVNTEAFFGQGTRLTVV.

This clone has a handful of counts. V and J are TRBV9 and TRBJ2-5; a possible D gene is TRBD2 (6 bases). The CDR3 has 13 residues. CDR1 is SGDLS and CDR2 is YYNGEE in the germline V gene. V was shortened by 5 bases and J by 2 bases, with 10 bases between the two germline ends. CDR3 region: CASSIGLQETQYF. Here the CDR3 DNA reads TGTGCCAGCAGTATTGGACTACAAGAGACCCAGTACTTC.